A selection of T cell receptor beta chains follows, all from one sample in a study of T-cell memory formation after mild COVID-19. MiXCR was run by TCRdb on the 5' RACE reads, yielding one entry per CDR3 protein. Of roughly 220,000 distinct CDR3 sequences in the sample, approximately 10% were seen once. The sample consisted of PBMCs or a T cell subset sorted from them (not recorded which). The receptors come from a young man who had mild COVID-19 (a few samples of this study predate the infection). Cell type and time point are not known. Both conserved end residues are part of each CDR3. Fields, in order: clone size, D gene, V gene, CDR3 length, J gene, CDR3 DNA, CDR3 protein. A D gene is named only where the DNA matches it firmly. Only some rows state a clone size, as once, few, many or a class for expanded clones.

>many|TRBD2|TRBV7-3|16|TRBJ2-1
TGTGCCAGCAGCTTAGCGGGACTAGCGCCCCACAATGAGCAGTTCTTC
CASSLAGLAPHNEQFF
>few|TRBD2|TRBV9|17|TRBJ2-3
TGTGCCAGCAGCGTGACTAGCGGGGGGGCCGGTGCAGATACGCAGTATTTT
CASSVTSGGAGADTQYF
>many|TRBD1|TRBV5-1|17|TRBJ2-7
TGCGCCAGCAGCTTGGTTCGATCCGGGACAGGATTCTACGAGCAGTACTTC
CASSLVRSGTGFYEQYF
>many|NA|TRBV4-3|15|TRBJ2-5
TGCGCCAGCAGCCAAGAGTGGGTAACTGGGGCGACCCAGTACTTC
CASSQEWVTGATQYF
>NA|NA|TRBV18|14|TRBJ1-2
TGTGCCAGCTCACCATCCACCGATACCTATGGCTACACCTTC
CASSPSTDTYGYTF
>NA|NA|TRBV7-8|17|TRBJ1-6
TGTGCCAGCACCCCTGTCCGGTCGCGAGGTTATAATTCACCCCTCCACTTT
CASTPVRSRGYNSPLHF
>NA|TRBD1|TRBV20-1|15|TRBJ2-3
TGCAGTGCTAGAGATCCACAGGGGGCTGGAGATACGCAGTATTTT
CSARDPQGAGDTQYF
>many|NA|TRBV7-9|11|TRBJ1-1
TGTGCCAGCAGCCCCTGGGCTGAAGCTTTCTTT
CASSPWAEAFF
>few|TRBD1|TRBV20-1|14|TRBJ2-4
TGCAGTGCTAGAAGGGTGGACAGGGAAAACATTCAGTACTTC
CSARRVDRENIQYF
>many|NA|TRBV5-1|15|TRBJ2-2
TGCGCCAGCAGCTTGGAAGGGGGAAGGACCGGGGAGCTGTTTTTT
CASSLEGGRTGELFF
>NA|NA|TRBV18|13|TRBJ1-4
TGTGCCAGCTCACCGGGGATAAATGAAAAACTGTTTTTT
CASSPGINEKLFF
>NA|NA|TRBV5-6|15|TRBJ1-2
TGTGCCAGCAGCTTTGTTGACAGAATGCGGTATGGCTACACCTTC
CASSFVDRMRYGYTF
>NA|NA|TRBV5-1|14|TRBJ1-1
TGCGCCAGCAGCTTGTCAGGGCGGGGTACTGAAGCTTTCTTT
CASSLSGRGTEAFF
>NA|NA|TRBV29-1|14|TRBJ2-1
TGCAGCACCATGCTCGGTAGCTCCTACAATGAGCAGTTCTTC
CSTMLGSSYNEQFF
>NA|NA|TRBV19|14|TRBJ2-5
TGTGCCAGCGATCAGGGTGCTGGGCAAGAGACCCAGTACTTC
CASDQGAGQETQYF
>few|TRBD2|TRBV20-1|12|TRBJ2-5
TGCAGTGCCAGACTAGCGGAAGAGACCCAGTACTTC
CSARLAEETQYF
>few|NA|TRBV12-3/TRBV12-4|16|TRBJ1-5
TGTGCCAGCAGTCCAGCAGGGGCACGGAGCAATCAGCCCCAGCATTTT
CASSPAGARSNQPQHF
>few|NA|TRBV7-8|14|TRBJ2-1
TGTGCCAGCAGCTTAGCGGGGGGGCCACATGAGCAGTTCTTC
CASSLAGGPHEQFF
>NA|NA|TRBV6-5|16|TRBJ2-2
TGTGCCAGCAGTTACCAATACAGGTTAAACACCGGGGAGCTGTTTTTT
CASSYQYRLNTGELFF
>NA|TRBD1|TRBV12-3/TRBV12-4|15|TRBJ2-2
TGTGCCAGCAGGGTAACGACAGGGGTGGTCGGGGAGCTGTTTTTT
CASRVTTGVVGELFF
>NA|TRBD1|TRBV5-1|14|TRBJ2-5
TGCGCCAGCAGCGGGACAGGCAGGTCCGAGACCCAGTACTTC
CASSGTGRSETQYF
>few|TRBD2|TRBV24-1|16|TRBJ2-3
TGTGCCACCAGTGACACTCGGGGTAGCGGGGCAGATACGCAGTATTTT
CATSDTRGSGADTQYF